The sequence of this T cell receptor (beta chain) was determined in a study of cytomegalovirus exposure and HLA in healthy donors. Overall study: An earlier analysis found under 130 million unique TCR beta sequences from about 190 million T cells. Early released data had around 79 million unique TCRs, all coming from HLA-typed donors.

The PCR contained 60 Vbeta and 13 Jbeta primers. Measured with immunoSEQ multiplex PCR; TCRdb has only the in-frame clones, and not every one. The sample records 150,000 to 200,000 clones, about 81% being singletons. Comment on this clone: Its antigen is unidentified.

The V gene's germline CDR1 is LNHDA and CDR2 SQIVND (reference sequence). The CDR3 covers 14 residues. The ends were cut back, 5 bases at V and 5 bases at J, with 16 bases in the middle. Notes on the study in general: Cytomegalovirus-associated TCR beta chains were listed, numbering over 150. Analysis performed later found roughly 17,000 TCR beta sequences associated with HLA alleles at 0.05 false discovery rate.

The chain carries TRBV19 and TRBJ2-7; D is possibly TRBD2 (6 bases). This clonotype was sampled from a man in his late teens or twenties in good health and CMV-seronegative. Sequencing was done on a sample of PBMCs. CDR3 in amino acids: CASSSGWASDEQYF. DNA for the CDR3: TGTGCCAGTAGTTCCGGTTGGGCTAGCGACGAGCAGTACTTC.